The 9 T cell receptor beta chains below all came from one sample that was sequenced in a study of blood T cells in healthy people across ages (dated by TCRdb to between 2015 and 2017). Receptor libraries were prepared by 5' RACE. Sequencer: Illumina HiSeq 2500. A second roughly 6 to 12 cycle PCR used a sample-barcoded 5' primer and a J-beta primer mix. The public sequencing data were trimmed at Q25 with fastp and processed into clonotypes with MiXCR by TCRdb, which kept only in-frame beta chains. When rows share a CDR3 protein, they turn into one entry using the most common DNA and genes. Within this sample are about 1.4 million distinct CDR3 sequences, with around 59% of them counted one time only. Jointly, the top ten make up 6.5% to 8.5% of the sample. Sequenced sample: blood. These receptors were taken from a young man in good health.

CDR3 residues: CASSPTGHLNEQYF. For the CDR3, the DNA is TGCGCCAGCAGCCCAACGGGACATCTCAATGAGCAGTACTTC. The chain carries TRBV4-1 and TRBJ2-5; D is possibly TRBD1 (6 bases). The CDR3 consists of 14 residues. CDR1 and CDR2 (germline): MGHRA, YSYEKL. V lost 4 bases and J lost 11, with 20 bases in between.

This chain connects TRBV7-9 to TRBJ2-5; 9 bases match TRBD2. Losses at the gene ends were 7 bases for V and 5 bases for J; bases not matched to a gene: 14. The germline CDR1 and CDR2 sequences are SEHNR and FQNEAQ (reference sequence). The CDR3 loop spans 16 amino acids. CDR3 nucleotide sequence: TGTGCCAGCAAAAATGGGCTAGCGGGATCCAGGGAGACCCAGTACTTC. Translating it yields CASKNGLAGSRETQYF.

This CDR3 reads CASTGSSYNEQFF. The CDR3, as DNA: TGTGCCAGCACGGGAAGCTCCTACAATGAGCAGTTCTTC. The chain employs TRBV2 and TRBJ2-1; possible D gene TRBD2, 5 bases. CDR3 length: 13 residues. V was trimmed by 7 bases and J by 0 bases, leaving 7 bases between them. CDR1 and CDR2 from the germline V gene are SNHLY and FYNNEI.

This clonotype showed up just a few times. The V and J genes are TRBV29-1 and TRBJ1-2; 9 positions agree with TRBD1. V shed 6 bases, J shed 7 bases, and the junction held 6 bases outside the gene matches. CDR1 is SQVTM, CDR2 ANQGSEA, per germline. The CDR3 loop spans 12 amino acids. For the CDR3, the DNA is TGCAGCGTGACCGGGACAGGGTTTGGCTACACCTTC. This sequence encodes CSVTGTGFGYTF.

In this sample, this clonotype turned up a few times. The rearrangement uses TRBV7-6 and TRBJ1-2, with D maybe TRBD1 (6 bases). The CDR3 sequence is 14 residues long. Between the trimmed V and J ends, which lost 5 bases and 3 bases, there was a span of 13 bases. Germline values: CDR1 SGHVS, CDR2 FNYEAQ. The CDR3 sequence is CASSPTPGDYGYTF. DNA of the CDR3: TGTGCCAGCAGCCCAACTCCAGGGGACTATGGCTACACCTTC.

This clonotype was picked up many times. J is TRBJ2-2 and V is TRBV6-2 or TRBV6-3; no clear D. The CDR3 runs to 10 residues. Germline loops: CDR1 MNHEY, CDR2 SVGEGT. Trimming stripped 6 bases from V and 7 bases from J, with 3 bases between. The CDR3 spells CASRDGELFF. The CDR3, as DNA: TGTGCCAGCAGGGACGGGGAGCTGTTTTTT.

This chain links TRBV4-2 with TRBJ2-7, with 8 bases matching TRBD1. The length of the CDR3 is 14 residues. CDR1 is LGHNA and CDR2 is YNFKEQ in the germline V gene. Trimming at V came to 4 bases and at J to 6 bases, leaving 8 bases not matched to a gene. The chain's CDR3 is CASSPGTGRAEQYF. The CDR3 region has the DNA TGTGCCAGCAGCCCCGGGACAGGTCGCGCCGAGCAGTACTTC.

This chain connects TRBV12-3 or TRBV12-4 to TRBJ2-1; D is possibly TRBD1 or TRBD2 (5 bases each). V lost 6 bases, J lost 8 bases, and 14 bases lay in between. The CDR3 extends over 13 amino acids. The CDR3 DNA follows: TGTGCCAGCAGAAGGGACCCGGCGTATGAGCAGTTCTTC. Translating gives CASRRDPAYEQFF.

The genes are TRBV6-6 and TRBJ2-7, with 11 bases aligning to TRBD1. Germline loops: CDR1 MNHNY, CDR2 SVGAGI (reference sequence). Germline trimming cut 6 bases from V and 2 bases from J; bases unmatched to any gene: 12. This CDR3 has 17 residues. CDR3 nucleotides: TGTGCCAGCAGCAACCGGATAGGGACAGGGGGGACCTACGAGCAGTACTTC. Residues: CASSNRIGTGGTYEQYF.